This T cell receptor beta chain comes out of a study of cytomegalovirus exposure and HLA in healthy donors. Germline assignment: CDR1 SGDLS and CDR2 YYNGEE. The CDR3 consists of 14 residues. Between the trimmed V and J ends, which lost 5 bases and 1 base, there was a span of 12 bases. Amplification used 60 Vbeta primers and 13 Jbeta primers. Methods used by the authors: There were about 80 million unique TCR beta chains by a later count, and approximately 10 million of them were shared. Only in-frame clones appear in the TCRdb table, and some are missing; sequencing was by immunoSEQ multiplex PCR. D and trimming come from the DNA, and the V and J calls and clone size come from that table. The repertoire consists of 100,000 to 120,000 clones, with approximately 82% occurring once and the leading ten covering over 8%.

Material: PBMCs. The origin of this receptor is a man between 40 and 49 years old in good health and CMV-seropositive. The V and J genes are TRBV9 and TRBJ1-1, with D possibly matching TRBD1 (6 bases). The CDR3 loop is CASSEGGGNTEAFF. The DNA of the CDR3 is TGTGCCAGCAGTGAAGGGGGGGGGAACACTGAAGCTTTCTTT.